Following are 29 T cell receptor beta chains from one sample sequenced in a study of T cell changes during pregnancy in multiple sclerosis. Profiled with immunoSEQ multiplex PCR; TCRdb holds only in-frame clones, not every one. The data contain roughly 80,000 clones, around 92% of them singletons. The sequencing here drew on peripheral blood, taken before pregnancy. The source of these receptors is a female donor with multiple sclerosis, enrolled in a pregnancy study.

The chain has TRBV5-1 and TRBJ1-1; TRBD1 aligns across 9 bases. Germline CDR1 SGHRS, CDR2 YFSETQ. CDR3 length equals 20 residues. V was clipped by 4 bases and J by 0 bases; unmatched bases: 19. As DNA, the CDR3 is TGCGCCAGCAGCCCCACCGGGACAGGGACGTTTGGGGTAATGAACACTGAAGCTTTCTTT. Encoded protein: CASSPTGTGTFGVMNTEAFF. The full variable domain, rest sourced from reference TRBV5-1 and TRBJ1-1, is KAGVTQTPRYLIKTRGQQVTLSCSPISGHRSVSWYQQTPGQGLQFLFEYFSETQRNKGNFPGRFSGRQFSNSRSEMNVSTLELGDSALYLCASSPTGTGTFGVMNTEAFFGQGTRLTVV.

This chain uses TRBV4-3 with TRBJ2-7; TRBD2 is a possible D gene (5 bases). This CDR3 has 15 amino acids. Looked up from germline, CDR1 is LGHNA and CDR2 is YSLEER. Trimming left V 0 bases short and J 0 bases short, with 9 bases between. CDR3: CASSQEGGSSYEQYF. In DNA form, the CDR3 reads TGCGCCAGCAGCCAAGAGGGCGGGTCCTCCTACGAGCAGTACTTC.

The chain recombines TRBV19 with TRBJ2-2, with 13 bases matching TRBD2. CDR3 length: 16 residues. Germline CDR1 LNHDA, CDR2 SQIVND (reference sequence). Trimming cost V 7 bases and J 5 bases; bases outside gene matches: 7. The CDR3 is CASKGLAGDRTGELFF. In DNA form, the CDR3 reads TGTGCCAGTAAAGGACTAGCGGGAGATAGAACCGGGGAGCTGTTTTTT.

On this clone itself: The sample has other DNA sequences that encode this CDR3 too. The chain links TRBV27 to TRBJ2-7, with TRBD2 identical over 11 bases. Germline V gives CDR1 MNHEY, CDR2 SMNVEV (reference sequence). V lost 5 bases and J lost 3; bases outside the gene matches: 0. CDR3 length: 13 residues. The chain's CDR3 is CASSLAGGYEQYF. In DNA form, the CDR3 reads TGTGCCAGCAGTCTAGCGGGAGGCTACGAGCAGTACTTC.

The chain combines TRBV27 with TRBJ2-3; 8 positions match TRBD2. V trimming: 2 bases; J trimming: 5 bases; junction bases outside the gene matches: 6. The CDR3 contains 15 residues. Per germline, CDR1 MNHEY and CDR2 SMNVEV (reference sequence). CDR3 region: CASSLRVGREDTQYF. The CDR3 bases are TGTGCCAGCAGTTTAAGGGTCGGGAGGGAAGATACGCAGTATTTT.

The CDR3 sequence: CASSFALGGPNGYTF. CDR3 bases: TGCGCCAGCAGCTTTGCCTTAGGGGGCCCTAATGGCTACACCTTC. V usage is TRBV5-1 and J usage is TRBJ1-2; 7 bases line up with TRBD1. This CDR3 is built from 15 residues. The V segment lost 2 bases and the J segment 6 bases; nucleotides outside the gene matches: 10. Germline CDR1 SGHRS, CDR2 YFSETQ.

The chain is built from TRBV27 and TRBJ2-4; 9 positions agree with TRBD2. The germline V gene has CDR1 MNHEY and CDR2 SMNVEV (reference sequence). V shed 6 bases, J shed 3 bases, and the junction held 12 bases outside the gene matches. The CDR3 sequence is 17 residues long. Written as DNA, the CDR3 is TGTGCCAGCAGATCTTCCGCGGGAGGGGGGAGCAAAAACATTCAGTACTTC. Encoded protein: CASRSSAGGGSKNIQYF.

The rearrangement uses TRBV6-5 and TRBJ1-1, with D tentatively TRBD1 (6 bases). The CDR3 runs to 12 residues. Trimming pared 9 bases from V and 4 bases from J, leaving 12 bases between. Germline CDR1 MNHEY, CDR2 SVGAGI. CDR3 sequence: CASREGGTEAFF. The CDR3 bases are TGTGCCAGTCGGGAAGGGGGCACTGAAGCTTTCTTT.

The chain recombines TRBV5-6 with TRBJ2-1, with D unclear. This CDR3 is built from 11 residues. From germline, CDR1 is SGHDT and CDR2 YYEEEE. The V end was cut by 5 bases, the J end by 5 bases, with 5 bases between. CDR3 amino acids: CASRLNNEQFF. The CDR3 DNA follows: TGTGCCAGCAGACTCAACAATGAGCAGTTCTTC.

The V and J genes are TRBV2 and TRBJ2-2, with TRBD2 matching over 7 bases. The CDR3 covers 21 residues. V dropped 2 bases and J dropped 3; count of bases not matched to a gene: 21. Germline lookup yields CDR1 SNHLY and CDR2 FYNNEI. The CDR3 is CASSESVIGLAVPRDTGELFF. The CDR3 DNA reads as TGTGCCAGCAGTGAAAGTGTTATAGGGCTAGCGGTTCCAAGGGACACCGGGGAGCTGTTTTTT.

The V call is TRBV27, the J call TRBJ2-5, with TRBD2 as a possible D gene (6 bases). The CDR3 consists of 15 residues. V lost 4 bases to trimming and J lost 0 bases, with 12 bases between them. CDR1 MNHEY and CDR2 SMNVEV come from the germline V gene (reference sequence). CDR3 bases: TGTGCCAGCAGTTGGGACTCCTCGTACCAAGAGACCCAGTACTTC. Translation: CASSWDSSYQETQYF.

This chain uses TRBV6-5 with TRBJ1-2, with a possible D match to TRBD1 (5 bases). V was shortened by 6 bases and J by 0 bases, with 14 bases between the two germline ends. This CDR3 comprises 15 residues. Germline loops: CDR1 MNHEY, CDR2 SVGAGI. This CDR3 reads CASRPWRGSNYGYTF. CDR3 DNA sequence: TGTGCCAGCAGGCCCTGGAGGGGCTCTAACTATGGCTACACCTTC.

This chain joins TRBV15 and TRBJ1-4; 8 bases fit TRBD1. In germline, CDR1 is LNHNV, CDR2 YYDKDF (reference sequence). V dropped 0 bases and J dropped 8; count of bases not matched to a gene: 5. This CDR3 spans 15 amino acids. CDR3 nucleotides: TGTGCCACCAGCAGAGATAGGTCAGGGGGCGAAAAACTGTTTTTT. Translation gives CATSRDRSGGEKLFF.

V is TRBV11-2 and J is TRBJ2-1, with 11 nucleotides matching TRBD2. Looked up from germline, CDR1 is SGHAT and CDR2 is FQNNGV. The CDR3 has 13 residues. Trimming took 6 bases from V and 9 from J; bases not matched to a gene: 4. CDR3 sequence: CASRTSGNFEQFF. The CDR3 DNA reads TGTGCCAGCAGGACTAGCGGGAATTTTGAGCAGTTCTTC.

The count of this clone is one. The chain combines TRBV9 with TRBJ2-5; TRBD2 matches at 9 bases. V lost 3 bases to trimming and J lost 4 bases; unmatched junction nucleotides: 4. Looked up from germline, CDR1 is SGDLS and CDR2 is YYNGEE. This CDR3 spans 14 amino acids. The CDR3 nucleotides are TGTGCCAGCAGCGATAGCGGGAGAGCAGAGACCCAGTACTTC. Its protein product is CASSDSGRAETQYF.

J is TRBJ1-4 and V is TRBV30; D perhaps matches TRBD1 (5 bases). Germline CDR1 is GTSNPN and CDR2 is SVGIG (reference sequence). The CDR3 loop spans 13 amino acids. V lost 3 bases, J lost 4 bases, and 9 bases lay in between. CDR3: CAWSDDSNEKLFF. The CDR3 region has the DNA TGTGCCTGGAGCGATGACAGTAATGAAAAACTGTTTTTT.

The gene calls are TRBV6-5 and TRBJ1-1; 8 nucleotides agree with TRBD1. Germline V gene data show CDR1 as MNHEY and CDR2 as SVGAGI. This CDR3 region has 15 residues. V lost 5 bases, J lost 5 bases, and 10 bases stayed unmatched. The CDR3 sequence: CASSQLTGGGTEAFF. The CDR3 coding sequence is TGTGCCAGCAGTCAACTTACAGGGGGTGGGACTGAAGCTTTCTTT.

The chain links TRBV7-2 to TRBJ1-3; D not resolved. The CDR3 length is 15 residues. Germline values: CDR1 SGHTA, CDR2 FQGNSA. The germline V and J ends were trimmed by 3 bases and 4 bases, with 13 bases remaining between them. The CDR3 DNA sequence: TGTGCCAGCAGCTTCGACTCCCGTGGCGGAAACACCATATATTTT. Protein: CASSFDSRGGNTIYF.

The chain combines TRBV29-1 with TRBJ1-5; D unresolved. With 4 bases removed from V and 5 bases from J, the gap between germline ends came to 9 bases. The CDR3 contains 12 residues. CDR1 SQVTM and CDR2 ANQGSEA come from the germline V gene. CDR3: CSVGHRDQPQHF. The CDR3 coding sequence is TGCAGCGTTGGCCACAGAGATCAGCCCCAGCATTTT. The variable domain in full, with the rest retrieved from reference TRBV29-1 and TRBJ1-5, is SAVISQKPSRDICQRGTSLTIQCQVDSQVTMMFWYRQQPGQSLTLIATANQGSEATYESGFVIDKFPISRPNLTFSTLTVSNMSPEDSSIYLCSVGHRDQPQHFGDGTRLSIL.

The chain carries TRBV29-1 and TRBJ1-4; a weak D match, TRBD1 (6 bases). Trimming took 7 bases from V and 0 from J, leaving 12 bases between them. This CDR3 is 14 amino acids long. Germline CDR1 is SQVTM and CDR2 is ANQGSEA. The CDR3 bases are TGCAGCGGAAAACAGGGTACAACTAATGAAAAACTGTTTTTT. It codes for CSGKQGTTNEKLFF.

This clone was counted a single time. This chain connects TRBV7-9 to TRBJ2-5; tentative D call: TRBD1 (6 bases). This CDR3 has 14 residues. Germline lookup yields CDR1 SEHNR and CDR2 FQNEAQ (reference sequence). Trimming pared 5 bases from V and 4 bases from J, leaving 14 bases between. CDR3 DNA sequence: TGTGCCAGCAGCCTTACAGGGTCGGTAGAGACCCAGTACTTC. This encodes CASSLTGSVETQYF.

This clone came up once. The CDR3 here is CASSKTAFQETQYF. Here the CDR3 DNA reads TGTGCCAGTAGTAAGACAGCTTTTCAAGAGACCCAGTACTTC. V and J are TRBV19 and TRBJ2-5; D may be TRBD1 (5 bases). V gave up 4 bases and J gave up 2 bases, with 11 bases separating them. Germline CDR1 and CDR2: LNHDA and SQIVND (reference sequence). The CDR3 runs to 14 residues.

The chain combines TRBV7-9 with TRBJ2-1; 10 bases agree with TRBD2. The V gene's germline CDR1 is SEHNR and CDR2 FQNEAQ (reference sequence). The CDR3 sequence is 15 residues long. The junction had 7 bases not matched to a gene; V was cut back by 3 bases and J by 8 bases. CDR3 sequence reads: CASSFLAGGSHEQFF. In nucleotides, the CDR3 is TGTGCCAGCAGCTTTTTAGCGGGAGGTTCACATGAGCAGTTCTTC.

The rearrangement uses TRBV6-5 and TRBJ1-2; the match to TRBD1 covers 7 bases. Per the germline V gene, CDR1 is MNHEY and CDR2 is SVGAGI. This CDR3 spans 14 amino acids. J gave up 4 bases and V 6 bases, and 8 bases lay outside the gene matches. The CDR3 region is CASRDTGVGYGYTF. CDR3 nucleotides: TGTGCCAGCAGGGACACAGGGGTGGGCTATGGCTACACCTTC.

J is TRBJ2-1 and V is TRBV27; 10 bases fit TRBD2. Losses at the gene ends were 7 bases for V and 8 bases for J; bases not matched to a gene: 8. CDR3 length: 14 amino acids. CDR1 and CDR2 (germline): MNHEY, SMNVEV (reference sequence). The CDR3: CASNQREGRDEQFF. DNA of the CDR3: TGTGCCAGCAACCAGCGGGAGGGCAGGGATGAGCAGTTCTTC.

This clone has a handful of counts. The V gene is TRBV5-6, the J gene TRBJ2-2; TRBD1 matches 10 bases. Germline loops: CDR1 SGHDT, CDR2 YYEEEE. This CDR3 region has 14 residues. With V trimmed by 10 bases and J by 1 base, 4 bases remained unmatched. The CDR3 DNA reads TGTGCCTCACGGGACAGGGGGAACACCGGGGAGCTGTTTTTT. Translation gives CASRDRGNTGELFF.

This chain joins TRBV14 and TRBJ2-7, with TRBD1 matching 11 bases. Germline V gene data show CDR1 as SGHDN and CDR2 as FVKESK. The CDR3 has 15 residues. Unmatched junction bases numbered 5, after V lost 4 bases and J lost 3 bases. In nucleotides, the CDR3 is TGTGCCAGCAGCCTCTTGGGGACAGGGGGCTACGAGCAGTACTTC. It translates to CASSLLGTGGYEQYF.

The J gene is TRBJ1-2, the V gene TRBV19; 7 nucleotides align to TRBD1. The CDR3 consists of 14 residues. CDR1 is LNHDA, CDR2 SQIVND, per germline (reference sequence). V shed 8 bases, J shed 1 base, and the junction held 7 bases outside the gene matches. CDR3 bases: TGTGCCAGTCAACCGGGACAGCATAACTATGGCTACACCTTC. It codes for CASQPGQHNYGYTF.

This chain uses TRBV15 with TRBJ2-7; the match to TRBD2 covers 9 bases. Germline CDR1 reads LNHNV; CDR2 reads YYDKDF (reference sequence). The CDR3 is 16 amino acids. After removal of 10 bases from V and 2 bases from J, the junction contained 15 bases not matched to a gene. CDR3 sequence (DNA): TGTGCCAGCCGCGGGAAGAGACTAGCGGTTACCTACGAGCAGTACTTC. Translated, it gives CASRGKRLAVTYEQYF.